What follows is one TCR beta chain and its context. What it binds is not known. The sample is drawn from a study of CD8 T cells in ankylosing spondylitis. V shed 4 bases and J shed 7 bases, with 5 bases lying between them. This CDR3 comprises 11 residues. Study-level results: Reported data indicate significant enrichment of disease-linked clones within matched ankylosing spondylitis synovial fluid. Ankylosing spondylitis blood appeared to carry a characteristic TCR beta motif of roughly eight highly homologous variants. Disease-linked clones displayed a CD8+ phenotype and appeared relatively rarely in peripheral blood.

It was by quantitative 5'-RACE with molecular barcodes that TCR beta libraries were made. TCRdb analysed the 5' RACE reads with MiXCR anew, one entry per CDR3 protein. This table has more than 650,000 distinct CDR3 sequences, around 11% appearing once. The V and J genes are TRBV12-3 or TRBV12-4 and TRBJ1-3; D unclear. The receptor comes from a male donor with ankylosing spondylitis. Material: blood, either unsorted or a sorted T cell fraction (not recorded which). DNA of the CDR3: TGTGCCAGCAGTTCGTTGAACACCATATATTTT. It encodes CASSSLNTIYF.